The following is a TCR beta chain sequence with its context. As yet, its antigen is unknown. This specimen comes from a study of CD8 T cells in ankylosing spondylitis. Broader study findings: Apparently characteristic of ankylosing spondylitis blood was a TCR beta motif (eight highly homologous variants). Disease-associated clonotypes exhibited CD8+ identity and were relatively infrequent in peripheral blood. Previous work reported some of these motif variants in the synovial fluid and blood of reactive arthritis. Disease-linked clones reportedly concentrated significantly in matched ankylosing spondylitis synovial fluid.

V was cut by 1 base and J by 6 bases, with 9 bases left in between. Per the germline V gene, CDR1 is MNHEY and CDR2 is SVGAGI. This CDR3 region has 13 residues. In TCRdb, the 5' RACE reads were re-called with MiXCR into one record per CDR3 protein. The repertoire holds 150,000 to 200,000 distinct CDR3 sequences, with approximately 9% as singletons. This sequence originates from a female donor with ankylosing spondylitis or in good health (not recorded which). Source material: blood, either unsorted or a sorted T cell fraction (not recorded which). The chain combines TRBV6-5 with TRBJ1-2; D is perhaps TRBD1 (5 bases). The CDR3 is CASSYWTHDGYTF. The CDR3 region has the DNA TGTGCCAGCAGTTACTGGACACATGATGGCTACACCTTC.